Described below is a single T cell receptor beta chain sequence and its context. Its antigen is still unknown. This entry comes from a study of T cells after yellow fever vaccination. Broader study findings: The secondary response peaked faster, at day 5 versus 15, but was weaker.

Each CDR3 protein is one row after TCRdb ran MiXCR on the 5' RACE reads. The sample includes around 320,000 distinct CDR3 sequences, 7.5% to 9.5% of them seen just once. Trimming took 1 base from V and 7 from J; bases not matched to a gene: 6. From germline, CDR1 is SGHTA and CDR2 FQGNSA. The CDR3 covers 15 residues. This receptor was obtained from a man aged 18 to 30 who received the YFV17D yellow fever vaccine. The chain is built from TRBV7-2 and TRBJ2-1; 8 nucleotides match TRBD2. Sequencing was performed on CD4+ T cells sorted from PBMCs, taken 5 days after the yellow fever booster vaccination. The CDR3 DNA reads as TGTGCCAGCAGCTTAGGCGGGGGGTGGTTAAATGAGCAGTTCTTC. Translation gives CASSLGGGWLNEQFF.